Following are 4 T cell receptor beta chains from one sample sequenced in a study of blood T cells in healthy people across ages. The second PCR ran roughly 6 to 11 cycles with a sample-barcoded 5' primer and J-beta primers. TCRdb reanalysed the 5' RACE reads using MiXCR and keeps one entry per CDR3 protein. The repertoire includes 800,000 to 950,000 distinct CDR3 sequences, 25% to 35% of them detected once, and roughly 10% sits in the top ten. These same data were also listed under a study on T cells of mothers and their children.

Sequenced: blood. The receptors originated from a middle-aged woman in good health.

To note about this clonotype: Its ends do not fully match the called genes, so a read error is possible. The rearrangement uses TRBV7-9 and TRBJ1-2; 8 nucleotides align to TRBD1. The CDR3 is 16 amino acids. Germline loops: CDR1 SEHNR, CDR2 FQNEAQ (reference sequence). The DNA of the CDR3 is TGTGCCAGCAGCTCGGGGACAGGCATTACTTACTATGGTTACACCTTC. This codes for CASSSGTGITYYGYTF.

The rearrangement links TRBV28 to TRBJ2-1, with 8 bases that match TRBD1. The trim removed 3 bases at V and 0 bases at J, leaving 7 bases unmatched. CDR1 and CDR2 (germline): MDHEN, SYDVKM. This CDR3 region has 17 residues. CDR3 DNA: TGTGCCAGCAGTTTCATAGGGACAGGCGCCTCCTACAATGAGCAGTTCTTC. It is translated as CASSFIGTGASYNEQFF.

This clonotype came up many times. V usage is TRBV20-1 and J usage is TRBJ1-1; no firm D call. Germline CDR1 DFQATT, CDR2 SNEGSKA (reference sequence). This CDR3 spans 12 amino acids. Trimming removed 6 bases at V and 1 base at J, with 9 bases between. CDR3 sequence (DNA): TGCAGTGCCACTAGTCCGAACACTGAAGCTTTCTTT. Protein sequence: CSATSPNTEAFF.

This clonotype was counted ten times or more. This rearrangement joins TRBV20-1 to TRBJ1-2; 9 bases align to TRBD1. Trimming at V came to 6 bases and at J to 2 bases, leaving 10 bases not matched to a gene. Germline values: CDR1 DFQATT, CDR2 SNEGSKA (reference sequence). CDR3 length: 15 residues. CDR3 coding DNA: TGCAGTGCGTACCCCCCGGACAGGGGAAACTATGGCTACACCTTC. Its translation: CSAYPPDRGNYGYTF.